Here is one T cell receptor (beta chain) with its context. What this receptor recognizes is not known. No much larger clonotype is one base removed from it; base qualities were not supplied. The time point label of this sample denotes: pre-sensitization, week 0. The treatment or condition label of this sample denotes: therapeutic diphenylcyclopropenone sensitization with weekly scalp DPC. At each patch-test visit, blood was drawn before the patch test was applied. Patients were eligible if aged 18 to 70, diagnosed with alopecia and judged suitable for DPC therapy, and pregnant patients were excluded. Unfractionated whole blood was collected in Tempus Blood RNA tubes, and total RNA was extracted from that blood. CDR1 and CDR2, per the germline V gene (reference sequence), are LNHNV and YYDKDF. The junction shows trimming of 4 bases on V and 0 bases on J, and the gene matches do not reach 6 bases of it. The CDR3 spans 16 residues, from the cysteine through the phenylalanine. The sequence is cut down to CDR3 DNA, 48 bases in frame from base 1.

The library was made by RACE. The run used a NextSeq 500. During library preparation, unique molecular identifiers were attached to individual cDNA molecules so that TCRs could be counted quantitatively and reproducibly. Each blood RNA sample was used to sequence both TCR alpha and TCR beta chains. The study's processing was this. A median of around 100,000 TCRs per sample was observed, with a range of about 20,000 to 700,000. V, J and CDR3 annotation of the TCR reads was carried out using the Decombinator software suite. For PS versus PT1 abundance plots, all samples were subsampled to the same number of TCRs (28,000). TCRs were defined as expanded if absent before sensitization and observed at least eight times at the 2-week time point. TCRdb handled the public reads itself, with Q25 trimming in fastp and clone calling in MiXCR, and kept productive beta chains. Each record represents a unique CDR3 protein, reported with the most common genes and DNA among its rows. It is TCRdb's table, rather than the study itself, that gives the V and J calls and clone size. This sample holds 100,000 to 150,000 distinct CDR3 sequences; about 13% were observed only once. Around 2.7% of the sample rests with the top ten.

The sample belongs to a study of human T cells and chemical hapten exposure (dated by TCRdb to the early 2020s). Turning to the overall study: For sensitization, 2% DPC in acetone was applied to a roughly 2 cm by roughly 2 cm area of upper inner arm skin. Libraries were pooled for sequencing, and per-sample TCR yields varied mainly because of small differences in library volumes within the pool. This study followed changes in the peripheral blood TCR repertoire in vivo during primary and secondary sensitization of alopecia patients to the hapten diphenylcyclopropenone (DPC). Roughly 30 alopecia patients gave blood for TCR sequencing at one to four time points (pre-sensitization, 2, 6 and 24 weeks). The mostly female patient cohort included alopecia areata with under or over 50% scalp involvement, alopecia totalis and alopecia universalis. Blood samples were taken from patients before sensitization (week 0) and at 2, 6 and about 24 weeks after DPC sensitization. Throughout the approximately 25-week study period, patients were also given weekly therapeutic DPC doses on the scalp. Patch tests used Finn chambers with 0.01% DPC on the upper back, scored after 6 days by International Contact Dermatitis Research Group standards.

Overall results and qualifications from the work: Expanded TCRs formed significantly more large CDR3 similarity clusters than pre-sensitization or healthy control sets, consistent with antigen-driven responses. Because every patient had alopecia, a presumed autoimmune disease, the patients' immune response might differ from that of healthy individuals. After repeated subsampling, the strength of the expansion versus patch-test correlation and the threshold at which it became significant changed. A positive correlation was found between the number of PT1 expanded TCRs and patch test score, with significance reached at thresholds 8, 16 and 32 but not 4. DPC sensitization did not change the number of TCRs with a frequency above 1 in 1000, and there was no evidence of changes in global repertoire structure.

The sequence derives from a woman aged 18 to 35 with alopecia areata. Some clones in this sample may be carry-over from other donors' samples. This specimen was whole blood, taken in connection with sensitization to the hapten diphenylcyclopropenone (DPC). The rearrangement combines TRBV15 with TRBJ1-3, and 7 bases in between align with TRBD1. The sequence in DNA is TGTGCCACCAGCACCGTGACAGGGTACTCTGGAAACACCATATATTTT. It encodes CATSTVTGYSGNTIYF. Extended through the reference TRBV15 and TRBJ1-3 proteins, this CDR3 yields the full variable domain: DAMVIQNPRYQVTQFGKPVTLSCSQTLNHNVMYWYQQKSSQAPKLLFHYYDKDFNNEADTPDNFQSRRPNTSFCFLDIRSPGLGDTAMYLCATSTVTGYSGNTIYFGEGSWLTVV.